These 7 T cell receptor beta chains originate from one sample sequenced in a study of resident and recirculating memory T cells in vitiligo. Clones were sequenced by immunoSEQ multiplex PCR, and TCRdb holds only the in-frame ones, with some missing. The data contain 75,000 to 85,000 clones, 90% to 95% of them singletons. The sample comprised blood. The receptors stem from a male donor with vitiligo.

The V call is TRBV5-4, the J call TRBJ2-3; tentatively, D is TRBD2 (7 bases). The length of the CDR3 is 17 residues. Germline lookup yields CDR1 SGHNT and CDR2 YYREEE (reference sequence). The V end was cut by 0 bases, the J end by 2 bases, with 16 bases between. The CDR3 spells CASSLEGRGNPTDTQYF. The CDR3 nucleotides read TGTGCCAGCAGCTTGGAAGGGAGGGGGAATCCCACAGATACGCAGTATTTT. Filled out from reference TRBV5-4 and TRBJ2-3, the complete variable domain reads ETGVTQSPTHLIKTRGQQVTLRCSSQSGHNTVSWYQQALGQGPQFIFQYYREEENGRGNFPPRFSGLQFPNYSSELNVNALELDDSALYLCASSLEGRGNPTDTQYFGPGTRLTVL.

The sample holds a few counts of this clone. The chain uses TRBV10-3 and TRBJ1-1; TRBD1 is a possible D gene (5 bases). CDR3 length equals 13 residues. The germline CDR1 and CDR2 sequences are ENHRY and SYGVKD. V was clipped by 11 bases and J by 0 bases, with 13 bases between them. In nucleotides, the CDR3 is TGTGCCGCCAGACGGGGGTTGAACACTGAAGCTTTCTTT. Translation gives CAARRGLNTEAFF.

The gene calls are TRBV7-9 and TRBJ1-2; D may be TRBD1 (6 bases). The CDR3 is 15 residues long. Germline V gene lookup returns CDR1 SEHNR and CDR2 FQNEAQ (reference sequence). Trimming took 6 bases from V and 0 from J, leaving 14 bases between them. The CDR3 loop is CASRGTGFTNYGYTF. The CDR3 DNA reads TGTGCCAGCAGGGGAACAGGGTTCACTAACTATGGCTACACCTTC.

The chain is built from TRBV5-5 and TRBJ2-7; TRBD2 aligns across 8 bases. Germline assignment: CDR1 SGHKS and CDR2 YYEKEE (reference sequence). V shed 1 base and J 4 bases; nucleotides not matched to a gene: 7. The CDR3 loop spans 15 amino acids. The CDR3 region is CASSLRGGVSYEQYF. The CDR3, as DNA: TGTGCCAGCAGCTTGCGGGGGGGGGTAAGTTACGAGCAGTACTTC. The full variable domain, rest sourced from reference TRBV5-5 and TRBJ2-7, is DAGVTQSPTHLIKTRGQQVTLRCSPISGHKSVSWYQQVLGQGPQFIFQYYEKEERGRGNFPDRFSARQFPNYSSELNVNALLLGDSALYLCASSLRGGVSYEQYFGPGTRLTVT.

This CDR3 reads CASSLASGSPSYNEQFF. Written as DNA, the CDR3 is TGTGCCAGCAGCTTAGCTAGCGGGAGTCCTTCCTACAATGAGCAGTTCTTC. This rearrangement joins TRBV7-9 to TRBJ2-1, with TRBD2 matching over 9 bases. Looked up from germline, CDR1 is SEHNR and CDR2 is FQNEAQ (reference sequence). V lost 0 bases to trimming and J lost 1 base; unmatched junction nucleotides: 4. This CDR3 contains 17 residues.

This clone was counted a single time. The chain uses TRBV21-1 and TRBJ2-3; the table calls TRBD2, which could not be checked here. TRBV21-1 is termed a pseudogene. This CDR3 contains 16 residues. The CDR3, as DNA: TGTGCCAAAGCCCTCTCCCAAGCTGCGGACACAGATACGCAGTATTTT. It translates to CAKALSQAADTDTQYF.

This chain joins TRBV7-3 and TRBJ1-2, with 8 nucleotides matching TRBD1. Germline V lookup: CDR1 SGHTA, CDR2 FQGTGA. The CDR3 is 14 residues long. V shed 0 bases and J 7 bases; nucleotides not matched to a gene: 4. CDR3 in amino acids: CASSLTTGDGGYTF. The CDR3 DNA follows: TGTGCCAGCAGCTTAACGACAGGGGACGGTGGCTACACCTTC.